Each of the 9 T cell receptor beta chains below was sequenced from the same sample in a study of shared clonotypes between healthy human individuals. CD8 cells regarded as naive lacked CD45RO, were positively chosen for CCR7, and omitted terminally differentiated effector memory CD45RA+ cells. Here immunoSEQ multiplex PCR was the method, and the copy in TCRdb shows in-frame clones only, minus some. In the table there are some 600,000 clones, roughly 95% of which are singletons. The sample taken for sequencing was naive CD8+ T cells sorted from blood. The receptors originated from a woman aged 25 to 45 in good health.

The V and J genes are TRBV19 and TRBJ2-2; 7 bases map to TRBD2. Germline values: CDR1 LNHDA, CDR2 SQIVND (reference sequence). The CDR3 is 16 residues long. Trimming took 5 bases from V and 1 from J; bases not matched to a gene: 7. The CDR3 sequence: CASSFPIAGNTGELFF. CDR3 coding DNA: TGTGCCAGTAGTTTCCCCATAGCGGGGAACACCGGGGAGCTGTTTTTT.

Here the CDR3 reads CASSLTRGAIYEQYF. The CDR3 region has the DNA TGCGCCAGCAGCTTGACGCGGGGGGCCATCTACGAGCAGTACTTC. J is TRBJ2-7 and V is TRBV5-1; 8 bases fit TRBD2. The CDR3 loop spans 15 amino acids. V lost 1 base, J lost 3 bases, and 6 bases stayed unmatched. CDR1 and CDR2 from the germline V gene are SGHRS and YFSETQ.

This clone was picked up one time. The rearrangement joins TRBV7-9 to TRBJ2-5; 7 bases fit TRBD2. The tail of the sequence fits TRBJ2-7 better, so the J call may be wrong. The CDR3 loop spans 15 amino acids. CDR1 is SEHNR and CDR2 is FQNEAQ in the germline V gene (reference sequence). CDR3 sequence: CASSLARGRTYEQYF. CDR3 in DNA: TGTGCCAGCAGCTTAGCACGCGGGAGAACCTACGAGCAGTACTTC.

The chain combines TRBV7-2 with TRBJ1-5; D is uncertain. Looked up from germline, CDR1 is SGHTA and CDR2 is FQGNSA. Trimming stripped 2 bases from V and 1 base from J, with 9 bases between. This CDR3 is built from 15 residues. In nucleotides, the CDR3 is TGTGCCAGCAGCTTAATGGAGAGGAGCAATCAGCCCCAGCATTTT. Amino acid sequence: CASSLMERSNQPQHF.

The chain links TRBV28 to TRBJ2-6; D perhaps matches TRBD1 (6 bases). This CDR3 region has 15 residues. In germline, CDR1 is MDHEN, CDR2 SYDVKM. V was pared by 10 bases and J by 0 bases, with 13 bases between. The CDR3 DNA follows: TGTGCCACCGACAGGACCCCCTCTGGGGCCAACGTCCTGACTTTC. Translation gives CATDRTPSGANVLTF.

This clone was recorded once. This rearrangement joins TRBV11-1 to TRBJ1-6; TRBD1 matches 9 bases. V gave up 3 bases and J gave up 10 bases; unmatched junction bases: 7. The CDR3 consists of 15 residues. Germline CDR1 is SGHAT and CDR2 is FQDESV (reference sequence). The CDR3 sequence: CASSFRDRAGSPLHF. DNA for the CDR3: TGTGCCAGCAGCTTCCGGGACAGGGCCGGGTCACCCCTCCACTTT.

The chain joins TRBV27 to TRBJ1-2; D unresolved. The CDR3 loop spans 14 amino acids. From germline, CDR1 is MNHEY and CDR2 SMNVEV (reference sequence). V dropped 5 bases and J dropped 8 bases, with 18 bases sitting between them. CDR3 in amino acids: CASSRAGPLGGYTF. CDR3 DNA: TGTGCCAGCAGTAGGGCAGGCCCCCTCGGAGGCTACACCTTC.

This chain uses TRBV6-5 with TRBJ2-2; no definite D call. Germline CDR1 MNHEY, CDR2 SVGAGI. Trimming left V 0 bases short and J 11 bases short, with 7 bases between. The CDR3 has 12 amino acids. CDR3 loop: CASSYSFDELFF. Here the CDR3 DNA reads TGTGCCAGCAGTTACTCGTTCGACGAGCTGTTTTTT.

The chain employs TRBV6-1 and TRBJ2-1; 14 bases are shared with TRBD2. From germline, CDR1 is MNHNS and CDR2 SASEGT. The CDR3 is 15 amino acids. The V gene end was trimmed by 6 bases and the J gene end by 6 bases; junction bases not matched to a gene: 4. The CDR3, as DNA: TGTGCCAGCAGGCTGGGACTAGCGGGAGTCAATGAGCAGTTCTTC. This encodes CASRLGLAGVNEQFF.